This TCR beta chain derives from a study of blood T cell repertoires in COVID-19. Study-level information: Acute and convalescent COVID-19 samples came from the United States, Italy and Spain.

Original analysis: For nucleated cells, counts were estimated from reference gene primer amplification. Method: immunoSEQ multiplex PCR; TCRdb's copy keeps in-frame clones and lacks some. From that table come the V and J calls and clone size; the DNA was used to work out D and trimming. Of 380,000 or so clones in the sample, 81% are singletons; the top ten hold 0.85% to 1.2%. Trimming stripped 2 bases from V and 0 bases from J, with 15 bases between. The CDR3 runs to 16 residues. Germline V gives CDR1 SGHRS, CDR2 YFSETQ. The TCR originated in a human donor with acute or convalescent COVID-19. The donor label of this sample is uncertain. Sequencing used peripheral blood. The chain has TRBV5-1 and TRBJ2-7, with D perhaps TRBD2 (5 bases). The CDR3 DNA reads TGCGCCAGCAGCTTAAGTTCCGCGGGTCCCTCCTACGAGCAGTACTTC. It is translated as CASSLSSAGPSYEQYF.